This T cell receptor beta chain was profiled in a study of shared clonotypes between healthy human individuals. None of the donors, who were healthy HIV-negative adults, had recently had acute infections or vaccinations. The CDR3 is made up of 15 amino acids. Germline V gene sequence: CDR1 SGHTA, CDR2 FQGNSA. Assay used: immunoSEQ multiplex PCR; TCRdb lists only in-frame clones, some missing. The table includes around 2.5 million clones, approximately 93% detected once. V usage is TRBV7-2 and J usage is TRBJ2-5; D possibly uses TRBD1 or TRBD2 (5 bases each). Near its end, the DNA agrees better with TRBJ2-7, so the J call may be wrong. This TCR was sampled from a man aged 18 to 30 in good health. Some clones in this sample may be carry-over from other donors' samples. Sequenced material: naive CD4+ T cells from PBMCs. Indicated subset: CD45RA+ positively selected. CDR3 nucleotide sequence: TGTGCCAGCAGCTTAGCGGGGCGGGCCACCTACGAGCAGTACTTC. Translating it yields CASSLAGRATYEQYF.